Included here is one T cell receptor beta chain sequence, with context. The V end lost 2 bases, the J end lost 3 bases, and 17 bases lay between the germline ends. Germline loops: CDR1 LGHDT, CDR2 YNNKEL (reference sequence). The CDR3 spans 17 residues. This entry belongs to a study of blood T cell repertoires in COVID-19. Study details: Donors in the United States, Italy and Spain gave samples during acute or convalescent COVID-19. Nucleic acid was either cDNA or gDNA, and it came from T cells, B-cell-depleted T cells, or PBMCs.

As handled by the study authors: Counts of nucleated cells, estimated from reference gene primer amplification, were obtained. The assay was immunoSEQ multiplex PCR, and TCRdb's table has in-frame clones only and misses some. V and J calls and clone size follow that table, whereas D and trimming were derived from the DNA. This table has about 300,000 clones, around nine tenths appearing once. The sequenced sample consisted of peripheral blood. The origin of this receptor is a man between 65 and 80 years old with acute or convalescent COVID-19. This chain links TRBV3-1 (or the pseudogene TRBV3-2) with TRBJ1-5, with D possibly matching TRBD1 (5 bases). This CDR3 is CASSQSWGGMDNQPQHF. CDR3 nucleotides: TGTGCCAGCAGCCAAAGCTGGGGGGGTATGGACAATCAGCCCCAGCATTTT.